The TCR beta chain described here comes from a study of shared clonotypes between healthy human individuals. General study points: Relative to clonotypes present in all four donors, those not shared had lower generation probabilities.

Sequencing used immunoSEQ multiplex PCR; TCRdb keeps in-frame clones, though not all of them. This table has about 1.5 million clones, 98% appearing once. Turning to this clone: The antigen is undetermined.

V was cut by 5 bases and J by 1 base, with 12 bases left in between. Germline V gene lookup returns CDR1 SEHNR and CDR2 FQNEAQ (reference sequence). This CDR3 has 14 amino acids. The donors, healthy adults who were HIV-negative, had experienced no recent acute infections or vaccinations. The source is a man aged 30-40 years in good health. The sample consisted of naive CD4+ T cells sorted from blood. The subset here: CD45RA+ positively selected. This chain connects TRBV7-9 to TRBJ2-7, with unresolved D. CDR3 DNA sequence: TGTGCCAGCAGCCTAGATGGTTTATCCTACGAGCAGTACTTC. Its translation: CASSLDGLSYEQYF.